This T cell receptor beta chain was sequenced for a study of cytomegalovirus exposure and HLA in healthy donors. PCR was performed using 60 Vbeta and 13 Jbeta primers. Produced via immunoSEQ multiplex PCR; TCRdb's table is partial and in-frame only. In the table there are 120,000 to 150,000 clones, around 80% of which are singletons. Germline V CDR1 and CDR2: SGDLS, YYNGEE. The CDR3 runs to 14 residues. J lost 5 bases, V lost 2 bases, and 6 bases had no gene match. The sequencing input was PBMCs. The chain uses TRBV9 and TRBJ2-5, with 7 positions matching TRBD2. The sequence derives from a middle-aged man in good health and CMV-seropositive. In DNA, the CDR3 is TGTGCCAGCAGCGTTGGGAGGGGACGCGAGACCCAGTACTTC. Translating gives CASSVGRGRETQYF.